This record looks at one TCR beta chain sequence and its context. A read error may produce the germline difference seen at one junction end. In the authors' methods: Cell counts per sample came from amplifying reference gene primers. Assay: immunoSEQ multiplex PCR; the TCRdb copy retains only in-frame clones and omits some. The V and J calls and clone size come from that table; D and trimming were worked out from the DNA. This sample yields fewer than 40,000 clones, of which 91% are seen a single time; about 10% belongs to the top ten. The CDR3 loop spans 14 amino acids. Germline V gene data show CDR1 as SNHLY and CDR2 as FYNNEI. These data come from a study of blood T cell repertoires in COVID-19. Study background: The origin of the acute and convalescent COVID-19 samples was the United States, Italy and Spain.

The source of this sequence is a human donor with active COVID-19. The donor label of this sample is uncertain. The chain has TRBV2 and TRBJ2-7; possible D gene TRBD2, 6 bases. Sequencing was carried out using peripheral blood. This CDR3 is CTSSGDPIGGEQYF. The CDR3 DNA is TGTACCAGCAGTGGGGACCCGATCGGGGGCGAGCAGTACTTC.